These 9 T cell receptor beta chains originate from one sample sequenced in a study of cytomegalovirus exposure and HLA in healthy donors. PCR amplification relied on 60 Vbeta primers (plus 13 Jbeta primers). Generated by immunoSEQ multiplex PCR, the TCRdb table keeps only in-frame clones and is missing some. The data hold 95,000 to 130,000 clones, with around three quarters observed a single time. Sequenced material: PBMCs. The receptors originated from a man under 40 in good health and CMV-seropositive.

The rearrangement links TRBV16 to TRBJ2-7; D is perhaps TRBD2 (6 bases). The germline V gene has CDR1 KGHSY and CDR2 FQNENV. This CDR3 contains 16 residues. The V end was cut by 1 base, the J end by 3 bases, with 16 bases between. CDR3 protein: CASSQYGGPTFYEQYF. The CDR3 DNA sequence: TGTGCCAGCAGCCAATACGGGGGACCTACTTTCTACGAGCAGTACTTC.

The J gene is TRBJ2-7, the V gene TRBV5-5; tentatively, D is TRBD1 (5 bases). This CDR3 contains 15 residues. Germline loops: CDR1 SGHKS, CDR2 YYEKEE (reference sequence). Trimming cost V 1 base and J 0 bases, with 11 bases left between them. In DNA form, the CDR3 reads TGTGCCAGCAGCTTGAACAGGCTTTACTCCTACGAGCAGTACTTC. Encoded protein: CASSLNRLYSYEQYF.

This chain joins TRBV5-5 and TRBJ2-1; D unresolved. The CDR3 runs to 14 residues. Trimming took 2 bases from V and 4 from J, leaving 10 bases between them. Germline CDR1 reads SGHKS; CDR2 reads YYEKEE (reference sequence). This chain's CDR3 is CASSFATGYNEQFF. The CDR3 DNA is TGTGCCAGCAGCTTTGCTACCGGGTACAATGAGCAGTTCTTC.

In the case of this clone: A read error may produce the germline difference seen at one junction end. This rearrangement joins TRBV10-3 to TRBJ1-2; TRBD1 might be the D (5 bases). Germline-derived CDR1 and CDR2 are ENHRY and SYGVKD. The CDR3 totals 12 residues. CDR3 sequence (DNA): TGTACCATCAGTGTTGGCAGGGAAGGCTACACCTTC. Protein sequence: CTISVGREGYTF.

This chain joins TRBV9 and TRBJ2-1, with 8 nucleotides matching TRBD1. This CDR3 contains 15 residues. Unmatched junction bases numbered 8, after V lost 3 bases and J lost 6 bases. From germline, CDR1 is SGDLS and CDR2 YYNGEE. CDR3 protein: CASSAGTGLFNEQFF. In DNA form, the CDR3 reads TGTGCCAGCAGCGCCGGGACAGGTCTATTCAATGAGCAGTTCTTC.

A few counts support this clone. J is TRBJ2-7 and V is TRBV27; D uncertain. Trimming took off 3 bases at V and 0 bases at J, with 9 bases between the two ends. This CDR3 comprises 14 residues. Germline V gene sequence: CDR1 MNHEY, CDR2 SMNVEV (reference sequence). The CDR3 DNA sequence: TGTGCCAGCAGTTTTGAGGCTCACTCCTACGAGCAGTACTTC. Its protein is CASSFEAHSYEQYF.

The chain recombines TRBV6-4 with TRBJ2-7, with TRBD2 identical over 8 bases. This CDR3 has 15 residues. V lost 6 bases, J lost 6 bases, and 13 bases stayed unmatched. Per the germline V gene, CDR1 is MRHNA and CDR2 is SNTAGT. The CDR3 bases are TGTGCCAGCAGCGTAAAGAGCGGGAGCCTCTCCGAGCAGTACTTC. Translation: CASSVKSGSLSEQYF.

CDR3 amino acids: CASSLGVGVYEQYF. DNA of the CDR3: TGTGCCAGCAGCCTCGGGGTGGGAGTCTACGAGCAGTACTTC. J is TRBJ2-7 and V is TRBV9; D is possibly TRBD2 (5 bases). Per the germline V gene, CDR1 is SGDLS and CDR2 is YYNGEE. The CDR3 consists of 14 residues. Trimming cost V 4 bases and J 3 bases, with 14 bases left between them.

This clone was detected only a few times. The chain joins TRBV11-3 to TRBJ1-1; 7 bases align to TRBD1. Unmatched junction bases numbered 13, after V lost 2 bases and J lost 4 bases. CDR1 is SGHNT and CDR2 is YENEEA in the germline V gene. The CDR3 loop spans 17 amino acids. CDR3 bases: TGTGCCAGCAGCTTAACGTCTGGCAGGGGGAAGGCCACTGAAGCTTTCTTT. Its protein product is CASSLTSGRGKATEAFF.